One sample yielded the 8 T cell receptor beta chains listed below, sequenced in a study of tumor-infiltrating lymphocytes in primary liver carcinoma. TCR beta cDNA came from roughly 550 ng total RNA, primed with a constant-region primer. Sequencing libraries for TCR beta derived from three nested multiplex PCR rounds that used slightly modified ARM-PCR. The first two PCR rounds used TRBV1-TRBV30 primers with a Cbeta primer, nine to ten cycles each. TCRdb itself ran the multiplex PCR reads through MiXCR, one entry per CDR3 protein. The sample consists of 90,000 to 150,000 distinct CDR3 sequences, about two thirds of them appearing once. Between roughly 20 and 30 mg of unsorted bulk tissue served as the source from which RNA and DNA were co-extracted. Source material: tumor-adjacent normal liver tissue. The receptors come from a woman aged 60 to 75 with primary liver carcinoma and hepatitis B virus infection.

Regarding this clonotype: At one boundary the junction diverges from the germline segment, which might be a read error. The gene calls are TRBV5-4 and TRBJ1-2, with D tentatively TRBD1 (5 bases). Germline CDR1 and CDR2: SGHNT and YYREEE (reference sequence). The CDR3 contains 13 residues. In DNA, the CDR3 is TGTGTCAGCAGTGTCCGGGGACGGAATGACTACACCTTC. Amino acid sequence: CVSSVRGRNDYTF.

This clonotype was recorded at least ten times. J is TRBJ1-2 and V is TRBV28, with a tentative D call TRBD1 (5 bases). Germline lookup yields CDR1 MDHEN and CDR2 SYDVKM. The V end was cut by 10 bases, the J end by 2 bases, with 11 bases between. The CDR3 loop spans 12 amino acids. In nucleotides, the CDR3 is TGTGCCACCGGGGGTGTCAACTATGGCTACACCTTC. Translated: CATGGVNYGYTF.

Comments on this clonotype: One end of the junction fails to match germline, which may point to a read error. The rearrangement links TRBV12-3 or TRBV12-4 to TRBJ2-1, with TRBD2 as a possible D gene (5 bases). The CDR3 is made up of 15 amino acids. The CDR3 is CASSPWSGFGNEQLF. DNA for the CDR3: TGTGCCAGCAGTCCTTGGAGCGGATTTGGCAATGAGCAGCTCTTC.

As for this clonotype: A much larger clone lies a single base off, so this may be a read error. This chain connects TRBV5-1 to TRBJ2-1; a possible D gene is TRBD2 (6 bases). Germline V gene lookup returns CDR1 SGHRS and CDR2 YFSETQ. This CDR3 spans 14 amino acids. Between the trimmed V and J ends, which lost 2 bases and 6 bases, there was a span of 12 bases. The CDR3 reads CASSFTSSPNEQFF. CDR3 sequence (DNA): TGCGCCAGCAGCTTCACTAGCAGTCCCAATGAGCAGTTCTTC.

This clonotype has a count of ten or more. The V gene is TRBV14, the J gene TRBJ2-1, with 14 bases lining up with TRBD2. The J segment lost 9 bases and the V segment lost 2 bases, leaving 6 bases of the junction unmatched. This CDR3 is 16 amino acids long. The germline V gene encodes CDR1 SGHDN and CDR2 FVKESK. CDR3 amino acids: CASSQLGLAGAGEQFF. The CDR3 nucleotides are TGTGCCAGCAGCCAACTGGGACTAGCGGGAGCGGGTGAGCAGTTCTTC.

A word on this clonotype: A much more abundant neighbour one base away suggests this may be a read error. This chain links TRBV30 with TRBJ1-2; 9 nucleotides line up with TRBD1. Germline V CDR1 and CDR2: GTSNPN, SVGIG (reference sequence). The CDR3 totals 13 residues. V lost 8 bases, J lost 6 bases, and 10 bases stayed unmatched. The CDR3 nucleotides read TGTGCCAGCCGAATACAGGGGGCAAATGGCTACACCTTC. It specifies CASRIQGANGYTF.

As for this clonotype: The junction departs from germline at one end; a sequencing error may be responsible. The chain links TRBV12-3 or TRBV12-4 to TRBJ1-2; D not certain. The CDR3 has 12 residues. The CDR3, as DNA: TGTGCCAGCATTACCCGAGCCTATGGTTACACCTTC. It codes for CASITRAYGYTF.

This clonotype has more than one count but fewer than ten. The junction departs from germline at one end; a sequencing error may be responsible. The J gene is TRBJ2-1, the V gene TRBV5-6, with 8 bases aligning to TRBD1. CDR1 is SGHDT, CDR2 YYEEEE, per germline. CDR3 size: 13 residues. CDR3 region: CTSSSGQGRWHFF. In DNA, the CDR3 is TGTACCAGCAGTTCCGGACAGGGCCGTTGGCACTTCTTC.